One and the same sample provided the 18 T cell receptor beta chains below, sequenced in a study of T cells after yellow fever vaccination (dated by TCRdb to the late 2010s). The protocol used for the library was 5' RACE. The sequencer listed for this sample is Illumina HiSeq 2500. Using fastp at Q25 and MiXCR, TCRdb reprocessed the public reads and kept productive beta chains. Every distinct CDR3 protein forms one entry, paired with its most common genes and DNA. In this sample the table shows almost 70,000 distinct CDR3 sequences, around 6.2% of which occur a single time. Of the sample, over 2% is held by the ten largest clones. The treatment or condition label of this sample denotes: live attenuated yellow fever vaccine strain. Here the sequenced sample was CD4+ T cells sorted from PBMCs, taken less than 18 days after the first yellow fever vaccination. The receptor source for this set is a man aged 18 to 30 who received the YFV17D yellow fever vaccine.

This clonotype appeared many times. The chain uses TRBV7-2 and TRBJ2-5, with a weak D call TRBD1 (6 bases). Germline CDR1 SGHTA, CDR2 FQGNSA. CDR3 length: 16 residues. The ends were cut back, 3 bases at V and 1 base at J, with 15 bases in the middle. As DNA, the CDR3 is TGTGCCAGCAGCTTCAGGCAGGGGCTCACCCAAGAGACCCAGTACTTC. Protein: CASSFRQGLTQETQYF.

This clonotype came up many times. The chain uses TRBV10-3 and TRBJ2-2; possibly TRBD1 for D (6 bases). With 11 bases removed from V and 3 bases from J, the gap between germline ends came to 13 bases. Germline loops: CDR1 ENHRY, CDR2 SYGVKD. The CDR3 spans 13 residues. CDR3 loop: CAGRQDYTGELFF. DNA for the CDR3: TGTGCCGGACGACAGGATTACACCGGGGAGCTGTTTTTT.

This clonotype was seen repeatedly, ten times or more. The chain uses TRBV28 and TRBJ2-3, with D tentatively TRBD1 or TRBD2 (7 bases each). This CDR3 comprises 15 residues. From germline, CDR1 is MDHEN and CDR2 SYDVKM. Trimming cost V 6 bases and J 0 bases, with 13 bases left between them. The CDR3 coding sequence is TGTGCCAGCAGGCAGGGGGGGGTGAGCACAGATACGCAGTATTTT. Its protein is CASRQGGVSTDTQYF.

This clonotype was observed at least ten times. The chain has TRBV20-1 and TRBJ2-7; weak D call: TRBD2 (6 bases). Germline V lookup: CDR1 DFQATT, CDR2 SNEGSKA (reference sequence). The V gene lost 2 bases and the J gene lost 3 bases, with 14 bases spanning the gap. CDR3 length: 14 amino acids. The CDR3 here is CSARTGGRNYEQYF. For the CDR3, the DNA is TGCAGTGCTAGAACCGGGGGACGGAACTACGAGCAGTACTTC.

This clonotype was observed at least ten times. The rearrangement uses TRBV10-3 and TRBJ2-6; TRBD1 is a possible D gene (6 bases). With 5 bases removed from V and 0 bases from J, the gap between germline ends came to 11 bases. Germline V gives CDR1 ENHRY, CDR2 SYGVKD. The CDR3 is made up of 16 amino acids. CDR3 DNA: TGTGCCATCAGTAAACAGGGCCTCTCTGGGGCCAACGTCCTGACTTTC. Protein: CAISKQGLSGANVLTF.

This chain joins TRBV10-3 and TRBJ2-1; possibly TRBD1 for D (5 bases). Deletions cut 11 bases from V and 4 bases from J, with 12 bases between. This CDR3 contains 12 residues. Germline V gene sequence: CDR1 ENHRY, CDR2 SYGVKD. CDR3 sequence reads: CAACDSYNEQFF. CDR3 DNA: TGTGCCGCCTGCGACAGTTACAATGAGCAGTTCTTC.

This clonotype has at least ten counts. The CDR3 DNA follows: TGTGCCAGCAGCCCCTCAGCGGGGAGCTCCTACGAGCAGTACTTC. As protein: CASSPSAGSSYEQYF. The chain carries TRBV7-3 and TRBJ2-7; TRBD2 matches 7 bases. V lost 5 bases and J lost 0; bases outside the gene matches: 7. This CDR3 contains 15 residues. Germline assignment: CDR1 SGHTA and CDR2 FQGTGA.

V and J are TRBV29-1 and TRBJ1-2; D unclear. Trimming shortened V by 7 bases and J by 8 bases, and 20 bases separated the two germline ends. The CDR3 loop spans 13 amino acids. CDR1 is SQVTM and CDR2 is ANQGSEA in the germline V gene. The CDR3 sequence is CSGLRGGKEGYTF. In DNA, the CDR3 is TGCAGCGGTCTTCGGGGAGGGAAGGAGGGCTACACCTTC.

This clonotype was counted at least ten times. The chain has TRBV5-1 and TRBJ1-2; possibly TRBD1 for D (5 bases). The CDR3 has 13 residues. V gave up 4 bases and J gave up 2 bases, with 9 bases separating them. Germline CDR1 reads SGHRS; CDR2 reads YFSETQ. As DNA, the CDR3 is TGCGCCAGCAGCGCGGGGGAGAACTATGGCTACACCTTC. Protein sequence: CASSAGENYGYTF.

This clonotype was recorded many times. The chain joins TRBV7-2 to TRBJ2-3, with 7 bases that match TRBD1. Germline V gene lookup returns CDR1 SGHTA and CDR2 FQGNSA. The CDR3 is 15 residues long. Trimming took 5 bases from V and 4 from J; bases not matched to a gene: 9. The chain's CDR3 is CASSPGAGGPDTQYF. CDR3 in DNA: TGTGCCAGCAGCCCCGGGGCAGGGGGTCCAGATACGCAGTATTTT.

This clonotype has a count of ten or more. V usage is TRBV20-1 and J usage is TRBJ1-1, with a weak D call TRBD1 (6 bases). This CDR3 region has 16 residues. V shed 0 bases and J shed 3 bases, with 17 bases lying between them. Germline lookup yields CDR1 DFQATT and CDR2 SNEGSKA (reference sequence). CDR3 in amino acids: CSARDPRGRGDTEAFF. Written as DNA, the CDR3 is TGCAGTGCTAGAGATCCCCGGGGGCGAGGAGACACTGAAGCTTTCTTT.

This clonotype was counted at least ten times. The chain uses TRBV5-1 and TRBJ1-2; D gene unclear. The CDR3 totals 14 residues. V was pared by 0 bases and J by 7 bases, with 13 bases between. Germline lookup yields CDR1 SGHRS and CDR2 YFSETQ. CDR3 nucleotide sequence: TGCGCCAGCAGCTTGGCCGTAGGGTTTGTTGGCTACACCTTC. It is translated as CASSLAVGFVGYTF.

In this sample, this clonotype turned up many times. J is TRBJ2-7 and V is TRBV6-5; D possibly corresponds to TRBD2 (6 bases). In germline, CDR1 is MNHEY, CDR2 SVGAGI. The CDR3 length is 15 residues. V lost 2 bases and J 2 bases, leaving 13 bases between the germline ends. The CDR3 here is CASSYEGTLPYEQYF. The CDR3 DNA reads TGTGCCAGCAGTTACGAGGGGACTTTGCCCTACGAGCAGTACTTC.

This clonotype appeared many times. The chain is built from TRBV5-1 and TRBJ2-7; maybe TRBD2 (6 bases). The CDR3 runs to 16 residues. Trimming stripped 3 bases from V and 3 bases from J, with 19 bases between. The germline V gene has CDR1 SGHRS and CDR2 YFSETQ. CDR3 coding DNA: TGCGCCAGCAGCTCCACTATGTTCCGGGGGAACTACGAGCAGTACTTC. Amino acid sequence: CASSSTMFRGNYEQYF.

This clonotype was seen many times. The chain links TRBV27 to TRBJ2-7; 7 positions match TRBD1. The CDR3 length is 12 residues. With 6 bases clipped from V and 7 bases from J, the junction kept 6 bases outside the gene matches. Germline V lookup: CDR1 MNHEY, CDR2 SMNVEV (reference sequence). The CDR3 nucleotides are TGTGCCAGCAGCATAACAGGGGAGGAGCAGTACTTC. Its translation is CASSITGEEQYF.

Notes on this clonotype: Its ends do not fully match the called genes, so a read error is possible. The J gene is TRBJ2-5, the V gene TRBV23-1; the D is unclear. TRBV23-1 is an ORF, with its function uncertain. CDR3 length equals 14 residues. The CDR3 protein is CATSQPRRPETQYF. The CDR3 DNA follows: TGCGCCACCAGTCAGCCGAGGCGCCCAGAGACCCAGTACTTC.

This clonotype has ten or more counts. In nucleotides, the CDR3 is TGCGCCAGCAGCTTGTCAGAAGCCCGGGGGGAGCTGTTTTTT. This codes for CASSLSEARGELFF. The chain links TRBV5-1 to TRBJ2-2; D uncertain. Trimming shortened V by 1 base and J by 8 bases, and 12 bases separated the two germline ends. This CDR3 is built from 14 residues. CDR1 is SGHRS and CDR2 is YFSETQ in the germline V gene.

In its sample, this clonotype was seen many times. The CDR3 reads CASSLYVGRGERPQHF. The DNA for the CDR3 is TGTGCCAGCAGCTTGTATGTAGGCAGGGGGGAACGGCCCCAGCATTTT. This chain connects TRBV5-6 to TRBJ1-5; the match to TRBD1 covers 7 bases. The CDR3 sequence is 16 residues long. The V and J ends lost 1 base and 9 bases, in that order; junction bases with no gene match: 13. The V gene's germline CDR1 is SGHDT and CDR2 YYEEEE.